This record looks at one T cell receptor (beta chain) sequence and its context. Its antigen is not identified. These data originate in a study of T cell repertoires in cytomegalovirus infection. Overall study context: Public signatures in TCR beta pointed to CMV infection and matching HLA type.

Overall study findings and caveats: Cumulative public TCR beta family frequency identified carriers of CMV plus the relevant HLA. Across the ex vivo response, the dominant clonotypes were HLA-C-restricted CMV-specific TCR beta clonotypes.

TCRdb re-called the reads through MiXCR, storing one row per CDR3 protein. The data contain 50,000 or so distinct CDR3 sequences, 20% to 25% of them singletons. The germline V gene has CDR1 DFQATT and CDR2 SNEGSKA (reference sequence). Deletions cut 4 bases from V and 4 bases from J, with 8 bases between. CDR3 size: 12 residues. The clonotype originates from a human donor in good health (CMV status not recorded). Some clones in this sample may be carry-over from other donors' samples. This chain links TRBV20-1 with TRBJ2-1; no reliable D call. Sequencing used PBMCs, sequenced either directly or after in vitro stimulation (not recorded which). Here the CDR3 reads CSAKDLYNEQFF. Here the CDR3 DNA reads TGCAGTGCTAAGGACCTTTACAATGAGCAGTTCTTC.